The 25 T cell receptor beta chains below were found in one sample sequenced in a study of CD8 T cells in ankylosing spondylitis. Each CDR3 protein gets one entry after TCRdb re-called the 5' RACE reads with MiXCR. The table has 200,000 or so distinct CDR3 sequences, about 18% seen once. Material for sequencing was blood, either unsorted or a sorted T cell fraction (not recorded which). Receptors originate from a male donor under 30 with ankylosing spondylitis or in good health (not recorded which).

This chain connects TRBV20-1 to TRBJ2-1; D might be TRBD1 (6 bases). The CDR3 runs 13 residues. V dropped 3 bases and J dropped 16 bases, with 22 bases sitting between them. Germline CDR1 reads DFQATT; CDR2 reads SNEGSKA (reference sequence). Here the CDR3 DNA reads TGCAGTGCTAGGAATCTGGTAGGGGGACCGGGATTCTTC. Amino acids: CSARNLVGGPGFF.

This clonotype was detected ten times or more. V usage is TRBV18 and J usage is TRBJ1-1; weak D call: TRBD1 (6 bases). Trimming shortened V by 3 bases and J by 5 bases, and 7 bases separated the two germline ends. The CDR3 consists of 12 residues. In germline, CDR1 is KGHSH, CDR2 LQKENI. The chain's CDR3 is CASSPTGTEAFF. The CDR3 nucleotides are TGTGCCAGCTCACCCACAGGGACTGAAGCTTTCTTT.

Many counts were recorded for this clonotype. The chain links TRBV12-3 or TRBV12-4 to TRBJ2-5; D is undetermined. This CDR3 has 12 amino acids. Between the trimmed V and J ends, which lost 6 bases and 5 bases, there was a span of 10 bases. Here the CDR3 reads CASSPRRETQYF. Here the CDR3 DNA reads TGTGCCAGCAGCCCAAGACGGGAGACCCAGTACTTC.

This clonotype was seen a few times. The chain couples TRBV18 to TRBJ1-1; D gene uncertain. The CDR3 loop spans 16 amino acids. Germline lookup yields CDR1 KGHSH and CDR2 LQKENI. V shed 3 bases and J shed 0 bases, with 14 bases lying between them. As DNA, the CDR3 is TGTGCCAGCTCACCTTTCTCCTCCCGATTGAACACTGAAGCTTTCTTT. It yields the protein CASSPFSSRLNTEAFF.

This clonotype has ten or more counts. The chain recombines TRBV12-3 or TRBV12-4 with TRBJ2-1, with D unresolved. Trimming removed 0 bases at V and 10 bases at J, with 10 bases between. The CDR3 runs to 13 residues. The CDR3 bases are TGTGCCAGCAGTTTAGCTCTGACCAGCGAGCAGTTCTTC. This codes for CASSLALTSEQFF.

This clonotype has at least ten counts. The CDR3 DNA reads TGTGCCAGCAGTTACTCGGGGGTGAACACTGAAGCTTTCTTT. Amino acids: CASSYSGVNTEAFF. The genes are TRBV25-1 and TRBJ1-1, with D possibly matching TRBD1 (5 bases). The germline gives CDR1 MGHDK, CDR2 SYGVNS. CDR3 size: 14 residues. The germline V and J ends were trimmed by 5 bases and 0 bases, with 10 bases remaining between them.

The sample holds one count of this clonotype. CDR3 in DNA: TGTGCCAGCTCACCACCATCCGGCACAGATACGCAGTATTTT. Translating it yields CASSPPSGTDTQYF. This sequence joins TRBV18 and TRBJ2-3; D is unresolved. Per the germline V gene, CDR1 is KGHSH and CDR2 is LQKENI. The CDR3 has 14 residues. Trimming left V 0 bases short and J 1 base short, with 5 bases between.

This clonotype was recorded many times. The genes are TRBV9 and TRBJ2-5; D may be TRBD2 (5 bases). The CDR3 is made up of 14 amino acids. With 0 bases removed from V and 2 bases from J, the gap between germline ends came to 8 bases. Germline V gene lookup returns CDR1 SGDLS and CDR2 YYNGEE. CDR3 nucleotide sequence: TGTGCCAGCAGCGTAGGGACTGTACAAGAGACCCAGTACTTC. Protein sequence: CASSVGTVQETQYF.

This chain uses TRBV4-3 with TRBJ1-1; D unresolved. V lost 0 bases and J lost 3, with 11 bases in between. Germline V lookup: CDR1 LGHNA, CDR2 YSLEER. This CDR3 has 15 residues. CDR3: CASSQEEGRDTEAFF. In nucleotides, the CDR3 is TGCGCCAGCAGCCAAGAGGAGGGCCGTGACACTGAAGCTTTCTTT.

This clonotype was detected ten times or more. The chain couples TRBV12-3 or TRBV12-4 to TRBJ2-7, with 9 bases aligning to TRBD2. The CDR3 length is 15 residues. V was clipped by 1 base and J by 2 bases; unmatched bases: 3. The CDR3 protein is CASSLVAGGPYEQYF. CDR3 coding DNA: TGTGCCAGCAGTTTAGTGGCGGGAGGGCCCTACGAGCAGTACTTC.

This clonotype was picked up a small number of times. This CDR3 reads CATSRGGDRKNTEAFF. CDR3 DNA sequence: TGTGCCACCAGCAGAGGTGGCGACAGGAAGAACACTGAAGCTTTCTTT. The genes are TRBV15 and TRBJ1-1; tentatively, D is TRBD1 (6 bases). Germline V gene sequence: CDR1 LNHNV, CDR2 YYDKDF (reference sequence). The CDR3 spans 16 residues. The V end lost 1 base, the J end lost 1 base, and 13 bases lay between the germline ends.

There are many counts of this clonotype. The chain carries TRBV5-1 and TRBJ1-1; TRBD1 matches at 8 bases. The germline CDR1 and CDR2 sequences are SGHRS and YFSETQ. The CDR3 runs to 13 residues. Trimming took 4 bases from V and 4 from J; bases not matched to a gene: 3. The DNA for the CDR3 is TGCGCCAGCAGCCAAGGACAGGGCACTGAAGCTTTCTTT. Translation: CASSQGQGTEAFF.

This clonotype was detected many times. The J gene is TRBJ1-4, the V gene TRBV25-1; TRBD1 aligns across 7 bases. Germline CDR1 reads MGHDK; CDR2 reads SYGVNS. This CDR3 is 16 amino acids long. The V segment lost 6 bases and the J segment 4 bases; nucleotides outside the gene matches: 11. The CDR3 DNA is TGTGCCAGCAGCTACGGGGACAGCGACTATAATGAAAAACTGTTTTTT. This encodes CASSYGDSDYNEKLFF. Using reference TRBV25-1 and TRBJ1-4 for the parts outside the CDR3, the full variable domain is EADIYQTPRYLVIGTGKKITLECSQTMGHDKMYWYQQDPGMELHLIHYSYGVNSTEKGDLSSESTVSRIRTEHFPLTLESARPSHTSQYLCASSYGDSDYNEKLFFGSGTQLSVL.

This clonotype was picked up many times. The rearrangement joins TRBV29-1 to TRBJ2-1; D could derive from TRBD1 or TRBD2 (5 bases each). Looked up from germline, CDR1 is SQVTM and CDR2 is ANQGSEA. The CDR3 sequence is 12 residues long. Trimming pared 4 bases from V and 5 bases from J, leaving 9 bases between. CDR3 bases: TGCAGCGTTGGTGGGGGAAACAATGAGCAGTTCTTC. Its protein is CSVGGGNNEQFF.

This clonotype was detected many times. The chain has TRBV7-2 and TRBJ2-1; D is possibly TRBD1 or TRBD2 (5 bases each). Germline CDR1 SGHTA, CDR2 FQGNSA. The CDR3 extends over 14 amino acids. Deletions cut 6 bases from V and 0 bases from J, with 9 bases between. The CDR3 is CASRTAVSYNEQFF. The CDR3, as DNA: TGTGCCAGCAGGACAGCGGTCTCCTACAATGAGCAGTTCTTC.

This clonotype was counted between two and nine times. The gene calls are TRBV30 and TRBJ1-2; D might be TRBD1 (6 bases). V was pared by 0 bases and J by 7 bases, with 12 bases between. The length of the CDR3 is 13 residues. Germline-derived CDR1 and CDR2 are GTSNPN and SVGIG (reference sequence). As DNA, the CDR3 is TGTGCCTGGAGTGTATCGGGGGCGGTTGGCTACACCTTC. Protein: CAWSVSGAVGYTF.

The chain combines TRBV28 with TRBJ2-1, with 8 bases that match TRBD1. This CDR3 has 16 amino acids. J lost 7 bases, V lost 3 bases, and 11 bases had no gene match. CDR1 is MDHEN, CDR2 SYDVKM, per germline. CDR3 nucleotide sequence: TGTGCCAGCAGTTTTTCGTCAGGGGGCTTTAGGAATGAGCAGTTCTTC. Amino acids: CASSFSSGGFRNEQFF.

V usage is TRBV20-1 and J usage is TRBJ2-7; 8 positions agree with TRBD1. V shed 5 bases, J shed 6 bases, and the junction held 6 bases outside the gene matches. This CDR3 is 12 amino acids long. Germline loops: CDR1 DFQATT, CDR2 SNEGSKA (reference sequence). This chain's CDR3 is CSADRGSSEQYF. The CDR3 nucleotides read TGCAGTGCTGACAGGGGTTCTAGCGAGCAGTACTTC.

This clonotype was found a few times. The chain recombines TRBV7-9 with TRBJ2-7; D might be TRBD1 (6 bases). Trimming shortened V by 2 bases and J by 2 bases, and 7 bases separated the two germline ends. The CDR3 sequence is 13 residues long. Germline CDR1 and CDR2: SEHNR and FQNEAQ (reference sequence). Written as DNA, the CDR3 is TGTGCCAGCAGCTTAAAGGGGGCCTACGAGCAGTACGTC. Encoded protein: CASSLKGAYEQYV.

This chain connects TRBV19 to TRBJ2-3; D is perhaps TRBD1 or TRBD2 (5 bases each). This CDR3 is built from 16 residues. Deletions cut 7 bases from V and 1 base from J, with 18 bases between. Germline V gene sequence: CDR1 LNHDA, CDR2 SQIVND (reference sequence). CDR3 sequence reads: CASTPGTGYGTDTQYF. The CDR3 DNA reads as TGTGCCAGTACACCCGGGACGGGGTATGGCACAGATACGCAGTATTTT.

The sample holds many counts of this clonotype. The V and J genes are TRBV29-1 and TRBJ2-3; possible D gene TRBD2, 5 bases. The CDR3 spans 13 residues. Trimming left V 6 bases short and J 1 base short, with 11 bases between. Germline V CDR1 and CDR2: SQVTM, ANQGSEA. CDR3 nucleotides: TGCAGCGTCGATGGACTGGGCACAGATACGCAGTATTTT. Residues: CSVDGLGTDTQYF.

A single count supports this clonotype. The V gene is TRBV6-1, the J gene TRBJ2-2; TRBD1 matches at 8 bases. Germline-derived CDR1 and CDR2 are MNHNS and SASEGT. After removal of 3 bases from V and 2 bases from J, the junction contained 5 bases not matched to a gene. The CDR3 is 16 amino acids. DNA of the CDR3: TGTGCCAGCAGTGAGACGACAGGGGCCAACACCGGGGAGCTGTTTTTT. This translates into CASSETTGANTGELFF.

The gene calls are TRBV3-1 and TRBJ2-1; D may be TRBD2 (6 bases). There are 16 residues in the CDR3. CDR1 and CDR2 (germline): LGHDT, YNNKEL (reference sequence). V dropped 1 base and J dropped 0 bases, with 10 bases sitting between them. Here the CDR3 reads CASSQVAGNSYNEQFF. The DNA of the CDR3 is TGTGCCAGCAGCCAAGTCGCGGGGAACTCCTACAATGAGCAGTTCTTC.

The sample holds many counts of this clonotype. The chain couples TRBV20-1 to TRBJ2-1, with no clear D. The CDR3 covers 15 residues. Germline CDR1 DFQATT, CDR2 SNEGSKA (reference sequence). The ends were cut back, 6 bases at V and 0 bases at J, with 15 bases in the middle. The CDR3 protein is CSAHQERSSYNEQFF. The DNA for the CDR3 is TGCAGTGCCCATCAAGAGCGAAGCTCCTACAATGAGCAGTTCTTC.

This clonotype was counted only a few times. The chain recombines TRBV5-1 with TRBJ1-1; no reliable D call. Looked up from germline, CDR1 is SGHRS and CDR2 is YFSETQ. The CDR3 has 13 amino acids. V lost 1 base and J lost 3, with 7 bases in between. The CDR3 spells CASSLSRDTEAFF. CDR3 sequence (DNA): TGCGCCAGCAGCTTGTCACGGGACACTGAAGCTTTCTTT.